These T cell receptor beta chains were read from a single sample in a study of blood T cell repertoires in COVID-19. The table came from immunoSEQ multiplex PCR; TCRdb's copy has only in-frame clones and leaves some out. The sample has 150,000 to 200,000 clones; about nine tenths are singletons. The material sequenced was peripheral blood. These receptor sequences come from a man aged 50-60 years with acute or convalescent COVID-19. Both conserved end residues are part of each CDR3. Each record gives: CDR3 DNA, CDR3 protein, clone size, D gene, J gene, V gene. A D gene is named only where the DNA matches it firmly. Not every row has a clone size; where given, it reads once, few, many or a size class.

DNA: TGTGCCAGCAGCGTAGCTGGGAGGGCCGTAACAACAGATACGCAGTATTTT; CDR3: CASSVAGRAVTTDTQYF; size: -; D: TRBD2; J: TRBJ2-3; V: TRBV9
DNA: TGTGCCAGCAGTTTGATCTGGCAGAACACTGAAGCTTTCTTT; CDR3: CASSLIWQNTEAFF; size: once; D: -; J: TRBJ1-1; V: TRBV28
DNA: TGTGCCAGCAGCTTACGGAGGACCGGGGAGCTGTTTTTT; CDR3: CASSLRRTGELFF; size: -; D: -; J: TRBJ2-2; V: TRBV7-9
DNA: TGTGCCAGCAGTTACAGGGGAAATGAGCAGTTCTTC; CDR3: CASSYRGNEQFF; size: -; D: -; J: TRBJ2-1; V: TRBV6-2/TRBV6-3
DNA: TGTGCCATCGGCCTCGGGGAGGGTGAAGCTTTCTTT; CDR3: CAIGLGEGEAFF; size: -; D: -; J: TRBJ1-1; V: TRBV10-3
DNA: TGTGCCAGCAGCTTAGCGTCCCAGGCGATTCTCAACACTGAAGCTTTCTTT; CDR3: CASSLASQAILNTEAFF; size: -; D: -; J: TRBJ1-1; V: TRBV7-8
DNA: TGTGCCAGCAGCCTAGTCGGGACTAGCGGGTTTACCGGGGAGCTGTTTTTT; CDR3: CASSLVGTSGFTGELFF; size: -; D: TRBD2; J: TRBJ2-2; V: TRBV7-8
DNA: TGTGCCAGCAGTCCGACCCCGGAGACCGGGGAGCTGTTTTTT; CDR3: CASSPTPETGELFF; size: -; D: -; J: TRBJ2-2; V: TRBV6-5
DNA: TGTGCCAGCTCACCAACGGAGATCTCCTACAATGAGCAGTTCTTC; CDR3: CASSPTEISYNEQFF; size: -; D: -; J: TRBJ2-1; V: TRBV18
DNA: TGTGCCAGCAGCTTATTTGTTGGCGGGAGAACAGATACGCAGTATTTT; CDR3: CASSLFVGGRTDTQYF; size: -; D: TRBD2; J: TRBJ2-3; V: TRBV7-2
DNA: TGTGCCAGCAGCTTAGGGACAGGCCGGCACACTGAAGCTTTCTTT; CDR3: CASSLGTGRHTEAFF; size: few; D: TRBD1; J: TRBJ1-1; V: TRBV11-2
DNA: TGTGCCAGCAGCTTCGGCGGGGGGTCCGGGGAGCTGTTTTTT; CDR3: CASSFGGGSGELFF; size: -; D: TRBD2; J: TRBJ2-2; V: TRBV7-2
DNA: TGCAGTGTTAGTAGACAGCTACAAGAGACCCAGTACTTC; CDR3: CSVSRQLQETQYF; size: -; D: -; J: TRBJ2-5; V: TRBV20-1
DNA: TGTGCCAGCAGCTTATCTAGAACGGACAGGGTTGACAATCAGCCCCAGCATTTT; CDR3: CASSLSRTDRVDNQPQHF; size: -; D: TRBD1; J: TRBJ1-5; V: TRBV7-8
DNA: TGTGCCAGCAGCTCACAGGGGGGGGAGACCCAGTACTTC; CDR3: CASSSQGGETQYF; size: -; D: -; J: TRBJ2-5; V: TRBV4-2
DNA: TGTGCCTGGAGTGAACAGGGGGCTGAAGCTTTCTTT; CDR3: CAWSEQGAEAFF; size: -; D: TRBD1; J: TRBJ1-1; V: TRBV30
DNA: TGTGCCAGCAGTGAATCGTACCAGGGGGATTCACCCCTCCACTTT; CDR3: CASSESYQGDSPLHF; size: -; D: TRBD1; J: TRBJ1-6; V: TRBV25-1
DNA: TGTGCCAGCAGCGAGGGGGGGTATCAGCCCCAGCATTTT; CDR3: CASSEGGYQPQHF; size: -; D: -; J: TRBJ1-5; V: TRBV6-2/TRBV6-3
DNA: TGTGCCAGCAGCTTAGATTGGGGGGTCTCTGGAAACACCATATATTTT; CDR3: CASSLDWGVSGNTIYF; size: -; D: -; J: TRBJ1-3; V: TRBV7-9
DNA: TGTGCCAGCAGTTTCAGTCGCTATACGTCTAGATCCTCTGGCAATCAGCCCCAGCATTTT; CDR3: CASSFSRYTSRSSGNQPQHF; size: -; D: -; J: TRBJ1-5; V: TRBV28